Included here is one TCR beta chain sequence, with context. Its antigen is still unknown. Base qualities are not provided; no much larger clone lies one nucleotide away. Enrolling through a virtual design, the prospective study's participants ranged in age from roughly 18 to 89 years and lived across 24 United States geographic areas. In the prospective study, participants were assigned to cohorts based on the clinical history participants reported in a screening survey and a study questionnaire. For ImmuneRACE Cohort 3, a participant was defined as recovered based on two consecutive negative NP/OP PCR tests, clearance by a healthcare professional, or resolution of symptoms. Mobile phlebotomists in the prospective study collected whole blood, serum and a nasopharyngeal or oropharyngeal swab from every participant. Participants in the prospective study had the option to provide additional blood draws and questionnaires over a 2-month period. Before DNA extraction, blood samples from the prospective study were shipped at room temperature or frozen.

This sample stems from a study of blood T cell repertoires in COVID-19 (dated by TCRdb to the early 2020s). About the investigation overall: The collaborator samples originated in the United States, Italy and Spain and spanned the acute and convalescent phases of COVID-19. The material from the prospective study consisted of cDNA or gDNA derived from T cells, B-cell-depleted T cells, or PBMCs. Subjects who had been exposed to COVID-19, were actively infected with it, or had recovered from it provided the deeply sampled blood TCRbeta repertoires that made up the dataset. The repertoires were released in a freely available public database meant as a resource for research on the immune response to SARS-CoV-2. Samples came from the ongoing ImmuneRACE study (first 160 participants) plus 1,254 subjects from 6 global collaborators. The sample metadata nearly always contained a de-identified subject ID, COVID-19 status, age in years and sex. Where available, HLA class I and class II types were taken from metadata supplied by the sample provider and were not determined by assay-based typing.

The immunoSEQ Assay, a bias-controlled multiplex PCR, was used to amplify TCRbeta CDR3 regions from genomic DNA. On the authors' methods: Within the assay, amplification of reference gene primers was used to estimate how many nucleated cells each sample contained. To quantify the absolute abundance of each unique TCRbeta CDR3 rearrangement, sequence reads were collapsed and filtered. For each sample, productive Simpson clonality was calculated as the square root of Simpson's diversity index across productive rearrangements. Not all clones reach the TCRdb copy of this immuneACCESS table, which keeps in-frame sequences only. Checked studies attribute under half of the gap to unresolved V genes and leave the rest unexplained. The D gene and trimming were derived from the DNA, and the V and J assignments and clone size from that table. For this sample the table gives 250,000 or so clones, of which under 85% were detected only once. Under 2% of the sample is in the top ten clones.

The paper's findings and limits, for the study overall: The amount of clinical and demographic metadata varied by source and participant and was provided uncurated.

CDR1 and CDR2 were assigned from the germline V gene as SGHAT and FQNNGV. There are 13 amino acids in the CDR3, from cysteine to phenylalanine inclusive. This entry keeps only the CDR3 DNA: 39 bases, framed from base 1. After removal of 5 bases from V and 7 bases from J, the junction retains 7 bases not matched to a gene. The chain is encoded by TRBV11-2 joined to TRBJ1-1; 7 bases in the middle match TRBD1. The TCR comes from a man between 60 and 70 years old who had recovered from COVID-19. The sequenced material came from PBMCs or T cells enriched from blood (not recorded which). The CDR3 corresponds to CASSGLRQGEAFF. The nucleotide sequence is given as TGTGCCAGCAGCGGTCTCCGACAGGGTGAAGCTTTCTTT.